This T cell receptor beta chain was found in a study of graft-versus-host responses after intestinal transplantation. About this clone: Its target is not known. The sample contains more than one DNA sequence encoding this CDR3.

Generated by immunoSEQ multiplex PCR, the TCRdb table keeps only in-frame clones and is missing some. The sample consists of around 100,000 clones, roughly 87% of them appearing once. There are 13 residues in the CDR3. Germline V lookup: CDR1 GTSNPN, CDR2 SVGIG (reference sequence). Trimming cost V 0 bases and J 4 bases, with 7 bases left between them. The TCR originated in a human donor who was the organ donor for an intestinal transplant. Sample: unstimulated CD4+ T cells sorted from spleen or lymph node cells, taken before transplant. The V and J genes are TRBV30 and TRBJ1-5; D is undetermined. DNA for the CDR3: TGTGCCTGGAGTGTACAAGGGAATCAGCCCCAGCATTTT. It encodes CAWSVQGNQPQHF. The variable domain in full, completed from reference TRBV30 and TRBJ1-5, reads SQTIHQWPATLVQPVGSPLSLECTVEGTSNPNLYWYRQAAGRGLQLLFYSVGIGQISSEVPQNLSASRPQDRQFILSSKKLLLSDSGFYLCAWSVQGNQPQHFGDGTRLSIL.